The rows below give T cell receptor beta chains drawn from one sample of a study of blood T cells in healthy people across ages. TCRdb re-derived calls from the 5' RACE reads in MiXCR, one entry per CDR3 protein. This sample has hundreds of thousands of distinct CDR3 sequences, with around 21% found just once. Sample: blood. Receptors originate from a man aged 65 to 85 in good health. Both conserved end residues are part of each CDR3. Each record gives: CDR3 length, V gene, J gene, clone size, D gene, CDR3 protein, CDR3 DNA. D genes are given only for firm matches. Clone size is given for some rows only: seen once, a few or many times, or a class if the clone is expanded.

cdr3_length: 15; v_call: TRBV3-1; j_call: TRBJ2-7; clone_size: few; d_call: TRBD2; cdr3_aa: CASSQDSSGRGKQYF; cdr3_nt: TGTGCCAGCAGCCAAGATAGCAGCGGGAGAGGCAAGCAGTACTTC
cdr3_length: 14; v_call: TRBV7-2; j_call: TRBJ2-4; clone_size: .; d_call: .; cdr3_aa: CASSLSRVQNIQYF; cdr3_nt: TGTGCCAGCAGCTTAAGTAGGGTCCAGAACATTCAGTACTTC
cdr3_length: 16; v_call: TRBV6-2/TRBV6-3; j_call: TRBJ1-5; clone_size: .; d_call: TRBD1; cdr3_aa: CASSYPPGQGDQPQHF; cdr3_nt: TGTGCCAGCAGTTACCCTCCGGGACAGGGTGACCAGCCCCAGCATTTT
cdr3_length: 15; v_call: TRBV2; j_call: TRBJ2-1; clone_size: few; d_call: TRBD2; cdr3_aa: CASTGGLALGNEQFF; cdr3_nt: TGTGCCAGCACCGGGGGACTAGCGCTGGGAAATGAGCAGTTCTTC
cdr3_length: 13; v_call: TRBV2; j_call: TRBJ1-1; clone_size: .; d_call: .; cdr3_aa: CASSEAGGTEAFF; cdr3_nt: TGTGCCAGCAGTGAAGCTGGGGGCACTGAAGCTTTCTTT
cdr3_length: 14; v_call: TRBV7-8; j_call: TRBJ2-4; clone_size: few; d_call: .; cdr3_aa: CASSLSSAKNIQCF; cdr3_nt: TGTGCCAGCAGCTTATCTTCAGCCAAAAACATTCAGTGCTTC
cdr3_length: 14; v_call: TRBV2; j_call: TRBJ2-7; clone_size: .; d_call: TRBD1; cdr3_aa: CASRTDRATYEQYF; cdr3_nt: TGTGCCAGCAGGACGGACAGGGCCACCTACGAGCAGTACTTC
cdr3_length: 15; v_call: TRBV20-1; j_call: TRBJ2-4; clone_size: few; d_call: TRBD1; cdr3_aa: CSARTTGSTKNIQYF; cdr3_nt: TGCAGTGCTAGGACGACAGGGTCTACCAAAAACATTCAGTACTTC
cdr3_length: 13; v_call: TRBV5-1; j_call: TRBJ2-2; clone_size: .; d_call: .; cdr3_aa: CASSPFLGGELFF; cdr3_nt: TGCGCCAGCAGCCCGTTCCTTGGCGGGGAGCTGTTTTTT
cdr3_length: 13; v_call: TRBV5-1; j_call: TRBJ2-5; clone_size: .; d_call: TRBD2; cdr3_aa: CASGLAGVNEQLF; cdr3_nt: TGCGCCAGCGGGCTAGCGGGAGTCAATGAGCAGCTCTTC
cdr3_length: 13; v_call: TRBV6-6; j_call: TRBJ1-2; clone_size: few; d_call: .; cdr3_aa: CASSTGGDYGYTF; cdr3_nt: TGTGCCAGCAGTACGGGGGGAGACTATGGCTACACCTTC
cdr3_length: 20; v_call: TRBV6-1; j_call: TRBJ1-5; clone_size: few; d_call: TRBD1; cdr3_aa: CASSPDRTGGTRWGNQPQHF; cdr3_nt: TGTGCCAGCAGTCCCGACCGGACAGGGGGCACGAGGTGGGGCAATCAGCCCCAGCATTTT
cdr3_length: 15; v_call: TRBV9; j_call: TRBJ1-5; clone_size: many; d_call: .; cdr3_aa: CASSVRRRGNQPQHF; cdr3_nt: TGTGCCAGCAGCGTAAGGCGCCGTGGCAATCAGCCCCAGCATTTT
cdr3_length: 15; v_call: TRBV18; j_call: TRBJ1-3; clone_size: .; d_call: .; cdr3_aa: CASSPQGSSGNTIYF; cdr3_nt: TGTGCCAGCTCACCCCAGGGGTCCTCTGGAAACACCATATATTTT
cdr3_length: 12; v_call: TRBV9; j_call: TRBJ2-1; clone_size: .; d_call: .; cdr3_aa: CASSLNWNEQFF; cdr3_nt: TGTGCCAGCAGCCTGAATTGGAATGAGCAGTTCTTC
cdr3_length: 14; v_call: TRBV20-1; j_call: TRBJ2-5; clone_size: .; d_call: .; cdr3_aa: CSARGEWVAETQYF; cdr3_nt: TGCAGTGCTAGGGGGGAGTGGGTCGCAGAGACCCAGTACTTC
cdr3_length: 12; v_call: TRBV2; j_call: TRBJ2-1; clone_size: many; d_call: .; cdr3_aa: CASNWGRDEQFF; cdr3_nt: TGTGCCAGCAATTGGGGCCGGGATGAGCAGTTCTTC
cdr3_length: 11; v_call: TRBV20-1; j_call: TRBJ1-1; clone_size: many; d_call: .; cdr3_aa: CSARGEGSAFF; cdr3_nt: TGCAGTGCTAGAGGTGAGGGATCGGCTTTCTTT
cdr3_length: 14; v_call: TRBV20-1; j_call: TRBJ2-5; clone_size: .; d_call: .; cdr3_aa: CSASVMPGPPGQYF; cdr3_nt: TGCAGTGCTAGTGTGATGCCGGGACCACCCGGGCAGTACTTC
cdr3_length: 11; v_call: TRBV21-1; j_call: TRBJ2-5; clone_size: few; d_call: .; cdr3_aa: CASAGEKTQYF; cdr3_nt: TGTGCCAGCGCAGGAGAGAAGACCCAGTACTTC
cdr3_length: 12; v_call: TRBV6-2/TRBV6-3; j_call: TRBJ2-4; clone_size: few; d_call: .; cdr3_aa: CASTSGRRRQYF; cdr3_nt: TGTGCCAGCACCTCGGGTAGACGACGGCAGTACTTC
cdr3_length: 13; v_call: TRBV5-1; j_call: TRBJ2-7; clone_size: .; d_call: .; cdr3_aa: CASSPQVPYEQYF; cdr3_nt: TGCGCCAGCAGCCCACAGGTTCCCTACGAGCAGTACTTC